The 26 T cell receptor beta chains in this list originate from one sample, sequenced in a study of Ad26.COV2.S vaccination and SARS-CoV-2 variants. Treatment noted: approximately 18 received Ad26.COV2.S at low or high dose, single or two shots; 5 received placebo; per-sample allocation not given. Day 63 after the first injection of vaccine or placebo was the sampling time. Measured with immunoSEQ multiplex PCR; TCRdb has only the in-frame clones, and not every one. The repertoire holds roughly 380,000 clones, with 70% to 90% as singletons. The sample here was peripheral blood, taken in a trial of Ad26.COV2.S vaccine versus placebo. Receptors were obtained from a person aged 18-60 years who received the Ad26.COV2.S COVID-19 vaccine or a placebo.

The rearrangement joins TRBV5-4 to TRBJ2-1; 12 bases are shared with TRBD2. This CDR3 region has 14 residues. Germline V gene data show CDR1 as SGHNT and CDR2 as YYREEE (reference sequence). J lost 10 bases, V lost 2 bases, and 4 bases had no gene match. CDR3: CASSLPLAGGEQFF. CDR3 DNA: TGTGCCAGCAGCTTACCACTAGCGGGGGGAGAGCAGTTCTTC.

The chain joins TRBV27 to TRBJ2-1; tentative D call: TRBD1 (6 bases). The germline CDR1 and CDR2 sequences are MNHEY and SMNVEV (reference sequence). The CDR3 consists of 13 residues. Trimming left V 2 bases short and J 8 bases short, with 10 bases between. The CDR3 reads CASSLNRVDEQFF. The DNA of the CDR3 is TGTGCCAGCAGTTTAAACAGGGTTGATGAGCAGTTCTTC.

J is TRBJ1-5 and V is TRBV6-2 or TRBV6-3; D not certain. The CDR3 sequence is 17 residues long. V was clipped by 2 bases and J by 2 bases, with 16 bases between them. Germline CDR1 MNHEY, CDR2 SVGEGT. The CDR3 sequence is CASSYGQTAVGNQPQHF. The CDR3 DNA reads TGTGCCAGCAGTTACGGGCAAACAGCGGTGGGCAATCAGCCCCAGCATTTT.

This chain joins TRBV7-3 and TRBJ2-5; D is possibly TRBD2 (5 bases). This CDR3 spans 16 amino acids. Germline loops: CDR1 SGHTA, CDR2 FQGTGA. With 0 bases removed from V and 2 bases from J, the gap between germline ends came to 13 bases. The CDR3 coding sequence is TGTGCCAGCAGCTTAACAGGGTCCTGGGAGCAAGAGACCCAGTACTTC. It codes for CASSLTGSWEQETQYF.

This chain links TRBV10-3 with TRBJ1-1; D is perhaps TRBD1 (5 bases). This CDR3 contains 15 residues. V lost 0 bases to trimming and J lost 0 bases, with 8 bases between them. Germline values: CDR1 ENHRY, CDR2 SYGVKD. The CDR3 region has the DNA TGTGCCATCAGTGAGTCGGGACGTATGAACACTGAAGCTTTCTTT. Translated, it gives CAISESGRMNTEAFF.

In DNA, the CDR3 is TGTGCCAGCAGCCCAAAGGCCCAACTACGAAATGAGCAGTTCTTC. This gives the protein CASSPKAQLRNEQFF. The chain employs TRBV7-3 and TRBJ2-1; no clear D gene. This CDR3 has 15 residues. Germline assignment: CDR1 SGHTA and CDR2 FQGTGA. With 5 bases removed from V and 7 bases from J, the gap between germline ends came to 18 bases.

The rearrangement links TRBV5-4 to TRBJ2-3; D call uncertain. There are 14 residues in the CDR3. Germline CDR1 and CDR2: SGHNT and YYREEE (reference sequence). Deletions cut 1 base from V and 3 bases from J, with 9 bases between. This chain's CDR3 is CASSLLVLTDTQYF. Written as DNA, the CDR3 is TGTGCCAGCAGCTTGCTGGTCCTAACAGATACGCAGTATTTT.

The chain links TRBV9 to TRBJ2-6; TRBD1 aligns across 9 bases. From germline, CDR1 is SGDLS and CDR2 YYNGEE. With 4 bases clipped from V and 0 bases from J, the junction kept 5 bases outside the gene matches. The CDR3 is 17 residues long. The CDR3 bases are TGTGCCAGCAGCCCCGGACAGGGGAGCTCTGGGGCCAACGTCCTGACTTTC. Its translation: CASSPGQGSSGANVLTF.

The chain carries TRBV6-5 and TRBJ2-6, with TRBD1 as a possible D gene (5 bases). Germline loops: CDR1 MNHEY, CDR2 SVGAGI. The CDR3 length is 15 residues. V lost 8 bases, J lost 0 bases, and 11 bases lay in between. For the CDR3, the DNA is TGTGCCAGCGGGGCAGTGAGCTCTGGGGCCAACGTCCTGACTTTC. Amino acids: CASGAVSSGANVLTF.

The genes are TRBV5-6 and TRBJ1-6; TRBD1 is a possible D gene (5 bases). The CDR3 runs 15 residues. Germline loops: CDR1 SGHDT, CDR2 YYEEEE. Trimming left V 0 bases short and J 7 bases short, with 11 bases between. DNA of the CDR3: TGTGCCAGCAGCTTGGCGGGGTGGGGGAATTCACCCCTCCACTTT. Encoded protein: CASSLAGWGNSPLHF. The full variable domain, completed using reference TRBV5-6 and TRBJ1-6, is DAGVTQSPTHLIKTRGQQVTLRCSPKSGHDTVSWYQQALGQGPQFIFQYYEEEERQRGNFPDRFSGHQFPNYSSELNVNALLLGDSALYLCASSLAGWGNSPLHFGNGTRLTVT.

V is TRBV3-1 (or the pseudogene TRBV3-2) and J is TRBJ2-1; D uncertain. CDR1 LGHDT and CDR2 YNNKEL come from the germline V gene (reference sequence). This CDR3 is 17 amino acids long. Between the trimmed V and J ends, which lost 0 bases and 4 bases, there was a span of 16 bases. CDR3 nucleotides: TGTGCCAGCAGCCAAGATCAATTGGCTTGGGTTTACAATGAGCAGTTCTTC. Its translation is CASSQDQLAWVYNEQFF.

The chain joins TRBV7-2 to TRBJ2-2, with D hard to call. Germline-derived CDR1 and CDR2 are SGHTA and FQGNSA. The V end lost 2 bases, the J end lost 2 bases, and 9 bases lay between the germline ends. The CDR3 loop spans 15 amino acids. CDR3 nucleotides: TGTGCCAGCAGCTTAACCGAGAGCAACACCGGGGAGCTGTTTTTT. Translated, it gives CASSLTESNTGELFF.

The table lists this clone with a count of one. The gene calls are TRBV4-1 and TRBJ1-2; D may be TRBD1 (6 bases). Per germline, CDR1 MGHRA and CDR2 YSYEKL. Trimming shortened V by 3 bases and J by 4 bases, and 15 bases separated the two germline ends. This CDR3 has 15 amino acids. The CDR3 protein is CASSQPLLGGYGYTF. In nucleotides, the CDR3 is TGCGCCAGCAGCCAGCCCCTCCTAGGGGGCTATGGCTACACCTTC.

The chain is built from TRBV7-2 and TRBJ2-1; the D gene is possibly TRBD1 (5 bases). The CDR3 covers 17 residues. Germline CDR1 reads SGHTA; CDR2 reads FQGNSA. V was shortened by 0 bases and J by 5 bases, with 17 bases between the two germline ends. The CDR3 here is CASSLALIGQGHNEQFF. The CDR3 nucleotides read TGTGCCAGCAGCTTAGCGTTAATTGGGCAGGGTCACAATGAGCAGTTCTTC.

The chain joins TRBV6-6 to TRBJ1-1; the D gene is possibly TRBD1 (6 bases). Between the trimmed V and J ends, which lost 2 bases and 0 bases, there was a span of 10 bases. The CDR3 totals 15 residues. CDR1 and CDR2 (germline): MNHNY, SVGAGI (reference sequence). The CDR3 reads CASSYEGGLNTEAFF. CDR3 DNA: TGTGCCAGCAGTTACGAAGGGGGGTTGAACACTGAAGCTTTCTTT.

J is TRBJ2-1 and V is TRBV7-2; D is undetermined. The V end was cut by 4 bases, the J end by 8 bases, with 15 bases between. CDR1 and CDR2 from the germline V gene are SGHTA and FQGNSA. This CDR3 spans 14 amino acids. Here the CDR3 reads CASSSRWGSYEQFF. The CDR3 region has the DNA TGTGCCAGCAGCTCCCGGTGGGGTTCCTATGAGCAGTTCTTC.

The chain recombines TRBV3-1 (or the pseudogene TRBV3-2) with TRBJ2-5, with D unclear. The CDR3 spans 13 residues. Trimming stripped 0 bases from V and 7 bases from J, with 9 bases between. CDR1 LGHDT and CDR2 YNNKEL come from the germline V gene (reference sequence). CDR3 sequence reads: CASSQDTTGTQYF. CDR3 coding DNA: TGTGCCAGCAGCCAAGATACAACGGGGACCCAGTACTTC.

The chain recombines TRBV21-1 with TRBJ1-4; the table gives TRBD1 as D, unverified against the DNA. TRBV21-1 is marked as a pseudogene. This CDR3 contains 18 residues. In nucleotides, the CDR3 is TGTGCCAGCAGCAAACCAGGACAGGGTGGAGCAACTAATGAAAAACTGTTTTTT. This translates into CASSKPGQGGATNEKLFF.

The chain combines TRBV5-1 with TRBJ2-3, with a possible D match to TRBD1 (6 bases). The CDR3 has 14 residues. The germline V gene encodes CDR1 SGHRS and CDR2 YFSETQ. V was clipped by 0 bases and J by 1 base, with 6 bases between them. CDR3 amino acids: CASSLAGGTDTQYF. CDR3 in DNA: TGCGCCAGCAGCTTGGCAGGGGGCACAGATACGCAGTATTTT.

The chain carries TRBV3-1 (or the pseudogene TRBV3-2) and TRBJ2-2; 9 nucleotides match TRBD2. The CDR3 runs 18 residues. From germline, CDR1 is LGHDT and CDR2 YNNKEL (reference sequence). J gave up 5 bases and V 4 bases, and 14 bases lay outside the gene matches. DNA for the CDR3: TGTGCCAGCAGCCTCAAGGTCAGGCCTAGCGGGGAAACCGGGGAGCTGTTTTTT. Amino acids: CASSLKVRPSGETGELFF.

The chain combines TRBV2 with TRBJ2-1, with TRBD2 matching over 14 bases. The CDR3 totals 17 residues. In germline, CDR1 is SNHLY, CDR2 FYNNEI. V gave up 8 bases and J gave up 7 bases; unmatched junction bases: 13. The CDR3 loop is CASGTSGGRGGRNEQFF. In nucleotides, the CDR3 is TGTGCCAGCGGGACTAGCGGGGGCCGAGGAGGACGTAATGAGCAGTTCTTC.

The J gene is TRBJ2-7, the V gene TRBV4-1; D gene uncertain. This CDR3 is built from 15 residues. Per the germline V gene, CDR1 is MGHRA and CDR2 is YSYEKL. V was cut by 3 bases and J by 0 bases, with 12 bases left in between. The CDR3 loop is CASSHLSTASYEQYF. CDR3 DNA: TGCGCCAGCAGCCACCTCTCGACGGCCTCCTACGAGCAGTACTTC.

The count of this clone is one. This chain uses TRBV5-6 with TRBJ2-5; TRBD2 matches at 7 bases. The CDR3 loop spans 14 amino acids. Looked up from germline, CDR1 is SGHDT and CDR2 is YYEEEE. V lost 1 base to trimming and J lost 5 bases; unmatched junction nucleotides: 5. The chain's CDR3 is CASSLLGGTETQYF. CDR3 nucleotide sequence: TGTGCCAGCAGCTTGCTCGGGGGGACGGAGACCCAGTACTTC.

J is TRBJ2-7 and V is TRBV4-2; D may correspond to TRBD1 or TRBD2 (7 bases each). V was clipped by 4 bases and J by 3 bases, with 19 bases between them. In germline, CDR1 is LGHNA, CDR2 YNFKEQ. The CDR3 consists of 16 residues. DNA of the CDR3: TGTGCCAGCAGCCTCATTGGGGAGGGGGCGGTCTACGAGCAGTACTTC. Residues: CASSLIGEGAVYEQYF.

V and J are TRBV4-3 and TRBJ2-2; 7 nucleotides match TRBD1. After removal of 0 bases from V and 4 bases from J, the junction contained 5 bases not matched to a gene. Per the germline V gene, CDR1 is LGHNA and CDR2 is YSLEER. The CDR3 is 16 residues long. CDR3 nucleotide sequence: TGCGCCAGCAGCCAAGAGGAACAGGGGTTCACCGGGGAGCTGTTTTTT. Translated, it gives CASSQEEQGFTGELFF.

The chain has TRBV5-1 and TRBJ2-2; 8 nucleotides agree with TRBD1. CDR1 SGHRS and CDR2 YFSETQ come from the germline V gene. Trimming took 6 bases from V and 6 from J; bases not matched to a gene: 10. This CDR3 is built from 15 residues. CDR3 in DNA: TGCGCCAGCAACCTTAGACCGGACAGGGCCGGGGAGCTGTTTTTT. Protein product: CASNLRPDRAGELFF.